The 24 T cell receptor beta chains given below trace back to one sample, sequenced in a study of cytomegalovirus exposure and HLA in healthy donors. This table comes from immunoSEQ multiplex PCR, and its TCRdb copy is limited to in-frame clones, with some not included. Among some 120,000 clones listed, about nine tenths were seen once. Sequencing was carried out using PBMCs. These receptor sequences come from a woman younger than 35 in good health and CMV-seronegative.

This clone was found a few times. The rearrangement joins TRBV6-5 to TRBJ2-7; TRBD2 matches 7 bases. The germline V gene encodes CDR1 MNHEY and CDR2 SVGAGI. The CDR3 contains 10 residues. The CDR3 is CAAGDYEQYF. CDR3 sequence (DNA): TGTGCTGCGGGAGACTACGAGCAGTACTTC.

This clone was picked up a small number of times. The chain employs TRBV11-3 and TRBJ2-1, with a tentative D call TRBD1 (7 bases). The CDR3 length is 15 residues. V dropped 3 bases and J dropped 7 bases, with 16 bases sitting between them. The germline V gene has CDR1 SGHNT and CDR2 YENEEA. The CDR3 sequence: CASSFQGQGGNEQFF. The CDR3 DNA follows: TGTGCCAGCAGCTTTCAAGGGCAGGGGGGAAATGAGCAGTTCTTC.

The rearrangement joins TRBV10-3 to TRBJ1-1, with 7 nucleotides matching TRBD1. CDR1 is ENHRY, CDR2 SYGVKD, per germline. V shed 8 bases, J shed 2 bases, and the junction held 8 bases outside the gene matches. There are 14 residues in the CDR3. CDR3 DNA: TGTGCCATCCCAAACAGGGGAGTCAACACTGAAGCTTTCTTT. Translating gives CAIPNRGVNTEAFF.

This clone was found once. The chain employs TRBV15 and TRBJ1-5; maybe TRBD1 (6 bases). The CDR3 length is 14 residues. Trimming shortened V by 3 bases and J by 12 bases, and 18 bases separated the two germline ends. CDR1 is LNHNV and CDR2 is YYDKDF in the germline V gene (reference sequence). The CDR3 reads CATSSVAIQGSQHF. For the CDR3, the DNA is TGTGCCACCAGCAGTGTCGCCATCCAGGGGAGCCAGCATTTT.

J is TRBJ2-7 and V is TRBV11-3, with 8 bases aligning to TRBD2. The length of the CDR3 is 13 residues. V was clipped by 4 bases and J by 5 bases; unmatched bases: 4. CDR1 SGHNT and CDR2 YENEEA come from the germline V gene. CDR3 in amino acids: CASSSRTSNEQYF. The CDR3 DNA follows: TGTGCCAGCAGCTCCCGGACTAGCAACGAGCAGTACTTC.

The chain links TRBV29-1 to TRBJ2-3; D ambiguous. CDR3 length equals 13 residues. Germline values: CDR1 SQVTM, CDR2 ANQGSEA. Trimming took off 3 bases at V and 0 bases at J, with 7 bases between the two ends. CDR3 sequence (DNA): TGCAGCGTTGATCAGGCGAGCACAGATACGCAGTATTTT. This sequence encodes CSVDQASTDTQYF.

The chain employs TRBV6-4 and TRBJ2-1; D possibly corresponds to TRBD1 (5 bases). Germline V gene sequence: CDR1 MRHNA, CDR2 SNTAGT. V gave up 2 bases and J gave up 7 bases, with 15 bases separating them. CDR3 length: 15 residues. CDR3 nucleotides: TGTGCCAGCAGTGACAGGATACGGAACAGGAATGAGCAGTTCTTC. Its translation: CASSDRIRNRNEQFF.

The CDR3 region is CSVEDINSGTSTDTQYF. CDR3 nucleotide sequence: TGCAGCGTTGAGGATATCAATAGCGGAACTAGCACAGATACGCAGTATTTT. The chain recombines TRBV29-1 with TRBJ2-3; TRBD2 might be the D (6 bases). The CDR3 has 17 residues. Trimming left V 3 bases short and J 0 bases short, with 19 bases between. The germline CDR1 and CDR2 sequences are SQVTM and ANQGSEA.

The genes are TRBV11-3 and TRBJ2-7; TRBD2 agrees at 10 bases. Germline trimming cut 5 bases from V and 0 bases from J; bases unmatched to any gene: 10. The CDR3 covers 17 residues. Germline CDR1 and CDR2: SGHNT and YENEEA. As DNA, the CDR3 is TGTGCCAGCAGCCGTTGGAGGTCTAGCGGGAGCTCCTACGAGCAGTACTTC. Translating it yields CASSRWRSSGSSYEQYF.

CDR3 nucleotides: TGTGCCATCTCCGAGCGGGAGAGCCACGAGCAGTACTTC. Translated, it gives CAISERESHEQYF. This rearrangement joins TRBV10-3 to TRBJ2-7; 8 positions agree with TRBD2. The trim removed 8 bases at V and 5 bases at J, leaving 8 bases unmatched. Per the germline V gene, CDR1 is ENHRY and CDR2 is SYGVKD. The CDR3 consists of 13 residues.

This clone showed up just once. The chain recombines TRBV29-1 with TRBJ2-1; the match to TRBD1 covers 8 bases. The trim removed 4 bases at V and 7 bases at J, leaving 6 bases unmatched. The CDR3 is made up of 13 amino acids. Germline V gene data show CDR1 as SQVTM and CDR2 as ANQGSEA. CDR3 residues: CSVVGTGVNEQFF. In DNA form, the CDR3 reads TGCAGCGTTGTGGGGACAGGTGTTAATGAGCAGTTCTTC.

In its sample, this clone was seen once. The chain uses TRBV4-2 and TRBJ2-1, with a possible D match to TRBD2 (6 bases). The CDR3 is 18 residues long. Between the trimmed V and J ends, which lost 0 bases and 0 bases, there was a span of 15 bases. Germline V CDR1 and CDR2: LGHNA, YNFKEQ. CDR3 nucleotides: TGTGCCAGCAGCCAAGATCTTGGGGGGACCTACTCCTACAATGAGCAGTTCTTC. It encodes CASSQDLGGTYSYNEQFF.

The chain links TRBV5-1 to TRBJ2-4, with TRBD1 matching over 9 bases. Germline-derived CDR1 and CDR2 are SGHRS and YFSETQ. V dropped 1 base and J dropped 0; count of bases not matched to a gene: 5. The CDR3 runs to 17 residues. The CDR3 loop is CASSLTYRGRAKNIQYF. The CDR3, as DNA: TGCGCCAGCAGCTTGACGTACAGGGGGCGAGCCAAAAACATTCAGTACTTC.

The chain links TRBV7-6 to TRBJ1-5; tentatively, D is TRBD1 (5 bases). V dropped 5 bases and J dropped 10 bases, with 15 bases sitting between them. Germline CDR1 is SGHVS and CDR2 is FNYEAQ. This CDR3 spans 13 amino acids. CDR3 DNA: TGTGCCAGCAGCGCCGGGGGTGACAGCCCCCAGCATTTT. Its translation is CASSAGGDSPQHF.

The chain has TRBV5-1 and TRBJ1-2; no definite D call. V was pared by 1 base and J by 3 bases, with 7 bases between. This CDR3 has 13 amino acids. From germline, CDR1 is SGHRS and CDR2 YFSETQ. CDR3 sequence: CASSLISDYGYTF. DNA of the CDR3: TGCGCCAGCAGCTTGATCTCGGACTATGGCTACACCTTC. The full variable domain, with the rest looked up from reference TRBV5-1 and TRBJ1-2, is KAGVTQTPRYLIKTRGQQVTLSCSPISGHRSVSWYQQTPGQGLQFLFEYFSETQRNKGNFPGRFSGRQFSNSRSEMNVSTLELGDSALYLCASSLISDYGYTFGSGTRLTVV.

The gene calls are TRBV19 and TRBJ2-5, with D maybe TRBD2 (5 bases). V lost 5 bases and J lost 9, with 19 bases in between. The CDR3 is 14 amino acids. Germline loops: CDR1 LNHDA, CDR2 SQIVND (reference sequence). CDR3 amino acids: CASSPPGPGLAQYF. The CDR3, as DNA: TGTGCCAGTAGTCCCCCAGGCCCGGGGTTGGCCCAGTACTTC.

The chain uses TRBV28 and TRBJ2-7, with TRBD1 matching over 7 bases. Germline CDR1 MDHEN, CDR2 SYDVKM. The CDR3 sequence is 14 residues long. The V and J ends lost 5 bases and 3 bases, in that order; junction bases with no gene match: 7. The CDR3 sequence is CASSTGQRNYEQYF. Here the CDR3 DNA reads TGTGCCAGCAGTACGGGACAGAGAAACTACGAGCAGTACTTC.

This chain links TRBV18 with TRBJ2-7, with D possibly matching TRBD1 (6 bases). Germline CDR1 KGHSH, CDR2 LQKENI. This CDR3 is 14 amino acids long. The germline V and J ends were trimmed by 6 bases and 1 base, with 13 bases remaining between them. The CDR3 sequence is CASSHPGQSYEQYF. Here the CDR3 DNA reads TGTGCCAGCTCCCATCCTGGACAGTCCTACGAGCAGTACTTC. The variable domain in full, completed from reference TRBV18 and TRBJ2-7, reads NAGVMQNPRHLVRRRGQEARLRCSPMKGHSHVYWYRQLPEEGLKFMVYLQKENIIDESGMPKERFSAEFPKEGPSILRIQQVVRGDSAAYFCASSHPGQSYEQYFGPGTRLTVT.

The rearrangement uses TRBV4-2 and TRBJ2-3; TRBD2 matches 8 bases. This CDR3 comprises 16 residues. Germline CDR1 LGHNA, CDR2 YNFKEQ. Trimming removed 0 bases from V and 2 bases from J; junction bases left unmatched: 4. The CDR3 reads CASSQEVAGNTDTQYF. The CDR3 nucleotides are TGTGCCAGCAGCCAAGAGGTAGCGGGAAACACAGATACGCAGTATTTT.

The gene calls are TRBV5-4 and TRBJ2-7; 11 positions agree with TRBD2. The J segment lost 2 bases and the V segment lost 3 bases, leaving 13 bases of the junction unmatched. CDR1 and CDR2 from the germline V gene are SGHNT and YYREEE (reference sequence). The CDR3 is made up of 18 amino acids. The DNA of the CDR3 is TGTGCCAGCAGCTCGTCCGGGACTAGCGGCTCCAGGGCCTACGAGCAGTACTTC. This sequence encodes CASSSSGTSGSRAYEQYF.

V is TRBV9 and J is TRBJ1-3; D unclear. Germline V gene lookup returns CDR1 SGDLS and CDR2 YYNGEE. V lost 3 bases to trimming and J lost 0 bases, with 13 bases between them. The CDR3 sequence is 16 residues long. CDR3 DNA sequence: TGTGCCAGCAGCGCACAGCTCCTTAGCTCTGGAAACACCATATATTTT. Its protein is CASSAQLLSSGNTIYF. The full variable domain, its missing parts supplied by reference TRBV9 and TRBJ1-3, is DSGVTQTPKHLITATGQRVTLRCSPRSGDLSVYWYQQSLDQGLQFLIQYYNGEERAKGNILERFSAQQFPDLHSELNLSSLELGDSALYFCASSAQLLSSGNTIYFGEGSWLTVV.

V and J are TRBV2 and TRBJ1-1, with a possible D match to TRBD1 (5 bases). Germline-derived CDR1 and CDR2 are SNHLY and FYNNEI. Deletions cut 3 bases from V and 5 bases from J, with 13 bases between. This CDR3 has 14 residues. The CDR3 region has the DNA TGTGCCAGCAGTGATCAAGACAGCTCAACTGAAGCTTTCTTT. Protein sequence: CASSDQDSSTEAFF.

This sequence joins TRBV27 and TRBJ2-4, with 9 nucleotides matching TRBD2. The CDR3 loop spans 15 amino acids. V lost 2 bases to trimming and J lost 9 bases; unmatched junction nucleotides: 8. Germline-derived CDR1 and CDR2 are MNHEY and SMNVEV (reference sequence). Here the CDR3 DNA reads TGTGCCAGCAGTTTAGTAGCGGGAGTAGAGGGCATTCAGTACTTC. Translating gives CASSLVAGVEGIQYF.

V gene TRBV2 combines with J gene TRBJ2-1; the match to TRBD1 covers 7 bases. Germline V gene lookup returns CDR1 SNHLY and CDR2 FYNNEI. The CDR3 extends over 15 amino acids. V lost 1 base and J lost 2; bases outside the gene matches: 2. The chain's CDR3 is CASSEEQGAYNEQFF. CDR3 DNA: TGTGCCAGCAGTGAAGAGCAGGGGGCCTACAATGAGCAGTTCTTC.